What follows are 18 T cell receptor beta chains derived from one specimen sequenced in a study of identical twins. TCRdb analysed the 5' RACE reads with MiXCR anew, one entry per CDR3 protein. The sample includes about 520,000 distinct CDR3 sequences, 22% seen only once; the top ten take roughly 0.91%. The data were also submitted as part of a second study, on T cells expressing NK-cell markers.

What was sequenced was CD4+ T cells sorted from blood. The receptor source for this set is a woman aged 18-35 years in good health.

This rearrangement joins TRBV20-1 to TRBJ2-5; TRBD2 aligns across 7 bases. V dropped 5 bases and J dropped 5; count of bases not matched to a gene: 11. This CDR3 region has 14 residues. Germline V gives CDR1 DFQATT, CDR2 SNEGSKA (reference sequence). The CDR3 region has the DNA TGCAGTGCTGCCTTAGCGGGCCGCCGGGAGACCCAGTACTTC. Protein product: CSAALAGRRETQYF.

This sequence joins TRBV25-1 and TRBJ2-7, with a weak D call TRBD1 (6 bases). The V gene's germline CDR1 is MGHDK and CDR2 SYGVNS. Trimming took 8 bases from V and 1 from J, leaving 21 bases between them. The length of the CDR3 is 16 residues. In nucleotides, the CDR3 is TGTGCCAGCGCTGGACAGTCGTGGTCTGGATCCTACGAGCAGTACTTC. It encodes CASAGQSWSGSYEQYF.

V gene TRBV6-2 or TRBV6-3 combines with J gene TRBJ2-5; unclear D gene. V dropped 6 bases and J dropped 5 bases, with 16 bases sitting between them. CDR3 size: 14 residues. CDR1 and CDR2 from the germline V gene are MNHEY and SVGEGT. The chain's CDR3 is CASRYRDRGETQYF. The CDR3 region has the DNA TGTGCCAGCAGGTACAGAGATCGTGGGGAGACCCAGTACTTC.

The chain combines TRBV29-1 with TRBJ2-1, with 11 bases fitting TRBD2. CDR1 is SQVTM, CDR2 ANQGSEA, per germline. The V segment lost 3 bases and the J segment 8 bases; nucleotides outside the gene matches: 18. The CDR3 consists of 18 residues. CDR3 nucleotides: TGCAGCGTTGATGCGTCTAGCGGGAGGTACTCCCTCTCCTATGAGCAGTTCTTC. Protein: CSVDASSGRYSLSYEQFF.

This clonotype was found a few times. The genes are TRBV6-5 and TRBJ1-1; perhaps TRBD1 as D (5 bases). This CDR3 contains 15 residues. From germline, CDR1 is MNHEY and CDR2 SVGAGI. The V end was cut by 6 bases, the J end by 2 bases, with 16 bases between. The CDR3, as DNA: TGTGCCAGCAGCTACAGCGGGCAGGGAAACACTGAAGCTTTCTTT. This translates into CASSYSGQGNTEAFF.

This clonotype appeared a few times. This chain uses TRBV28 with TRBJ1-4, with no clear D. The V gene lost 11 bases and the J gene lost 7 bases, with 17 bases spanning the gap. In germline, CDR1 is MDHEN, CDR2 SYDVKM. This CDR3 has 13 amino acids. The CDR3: CAHGRLGLEKLFF. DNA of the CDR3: TGTGCCCACGGTCGTCTTGGCCTTGAAAAACTGTTTTTT.

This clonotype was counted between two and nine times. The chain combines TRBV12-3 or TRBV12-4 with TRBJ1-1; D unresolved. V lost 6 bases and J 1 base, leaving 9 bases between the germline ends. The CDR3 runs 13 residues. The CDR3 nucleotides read TGTGCCAGCAGACTCGGGGAGAACACTGAAGCTTTCTTT. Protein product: CASRLGENTEAFF.

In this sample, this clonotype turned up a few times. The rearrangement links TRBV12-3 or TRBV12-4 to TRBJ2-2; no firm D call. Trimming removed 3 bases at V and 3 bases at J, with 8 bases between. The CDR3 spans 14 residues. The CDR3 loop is CASSFSQYTGELFF. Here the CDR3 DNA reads TGTGCCAGCAGTTTTTCGCAGTACACCGGGGAGCTGTTTTTT.

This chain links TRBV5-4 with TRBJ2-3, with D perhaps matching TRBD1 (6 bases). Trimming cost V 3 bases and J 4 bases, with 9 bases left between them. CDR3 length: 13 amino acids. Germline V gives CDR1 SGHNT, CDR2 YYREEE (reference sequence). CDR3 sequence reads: CASSWDKADTQYF. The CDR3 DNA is TGTGCCAGCAGCTGGGACAAAGCAGATACGCAGTATTTT.

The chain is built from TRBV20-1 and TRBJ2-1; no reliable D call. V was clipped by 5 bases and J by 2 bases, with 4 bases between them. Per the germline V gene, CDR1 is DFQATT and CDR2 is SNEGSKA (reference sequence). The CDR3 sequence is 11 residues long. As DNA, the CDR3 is TGCAGTGCTGCGGCCTACAATGAGCAGTTCTTC. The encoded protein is CSAAAYNEQFF.

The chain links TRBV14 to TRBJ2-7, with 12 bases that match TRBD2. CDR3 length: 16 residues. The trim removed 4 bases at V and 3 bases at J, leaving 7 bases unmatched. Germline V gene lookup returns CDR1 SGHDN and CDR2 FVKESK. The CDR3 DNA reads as TGTGCCAGCAGCCGAACTGGACTAGCGGGACGCTACGAGCAGTACTTC. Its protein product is CASSRTGLAGRYEQYF.

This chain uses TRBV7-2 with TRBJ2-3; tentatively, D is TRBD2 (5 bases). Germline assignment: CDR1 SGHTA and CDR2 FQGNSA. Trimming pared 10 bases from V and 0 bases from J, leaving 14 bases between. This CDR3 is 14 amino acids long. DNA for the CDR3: TGTGCCATCCAGCAAGAGGGTAGCACAGATACGCAGTATTTT. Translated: CAIQQEGSTDTQYF. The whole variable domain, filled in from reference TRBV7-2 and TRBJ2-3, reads GAGVSQSPSNKVTEKGKDVELRCDPISGHTALYWYRQSLGQGLEFLIYFQGNSAPDKSGLPSDRFSAERTGGSVSTLTIQRTQQEDSAVYLCAIQQEGSTDTQYFGPGTRLTVL.

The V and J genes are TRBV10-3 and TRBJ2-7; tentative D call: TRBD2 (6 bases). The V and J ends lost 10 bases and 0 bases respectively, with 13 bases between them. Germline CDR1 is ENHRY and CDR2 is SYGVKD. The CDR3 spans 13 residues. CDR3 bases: TGTGCCAGCGGGGACTTCCACTCCTACGAGCAGTACTTC. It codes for CASGDFHSYEQYF.

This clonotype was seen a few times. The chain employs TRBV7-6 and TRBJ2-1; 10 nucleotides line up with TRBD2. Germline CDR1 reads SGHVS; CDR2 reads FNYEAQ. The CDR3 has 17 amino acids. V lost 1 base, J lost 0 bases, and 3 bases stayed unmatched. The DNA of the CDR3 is TGTGCCAGCAGCTTAGGCGTAGCGGGGGGCTCCTACAATGAGCAGTTCTTC. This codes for CASSLGVAGGSYNEQFF.

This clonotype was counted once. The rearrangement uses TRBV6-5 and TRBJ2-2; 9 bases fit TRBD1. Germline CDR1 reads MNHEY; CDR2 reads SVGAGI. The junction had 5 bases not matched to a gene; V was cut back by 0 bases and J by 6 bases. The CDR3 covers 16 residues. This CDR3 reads CASSYSTGGASGELFF. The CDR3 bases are TGTGCCAGCAGTTACTCGACAGGGGGAGCATCCGGGGAGCTGTTTTTT.

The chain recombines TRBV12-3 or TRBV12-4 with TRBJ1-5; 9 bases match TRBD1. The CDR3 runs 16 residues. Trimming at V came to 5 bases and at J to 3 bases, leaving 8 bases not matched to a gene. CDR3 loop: CASSERTGVDNQPQHF. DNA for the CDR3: TGTGCCAGCAGTGAAAGGACAGGGGTAGACAATCAGCCCCAGCATTTT.

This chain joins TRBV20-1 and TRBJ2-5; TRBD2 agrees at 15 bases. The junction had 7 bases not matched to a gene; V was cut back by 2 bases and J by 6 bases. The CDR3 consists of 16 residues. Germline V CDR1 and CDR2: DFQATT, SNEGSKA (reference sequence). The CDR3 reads CSARLGLAGGLKTQYF. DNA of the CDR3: TGCAGTGCTAGACTAGGACTAGCGGGAGGGTTAAAGACCCAGTACTTC.

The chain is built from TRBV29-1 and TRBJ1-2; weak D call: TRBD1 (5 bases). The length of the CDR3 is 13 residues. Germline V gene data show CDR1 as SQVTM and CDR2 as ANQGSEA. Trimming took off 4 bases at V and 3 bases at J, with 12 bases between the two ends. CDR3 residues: CSVGARVDYGYTF. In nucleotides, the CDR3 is TGCAGCGTTGGGGCCAGGGTGGACTATGGCTACACCTTC.